This is a list of T cell receptor beta chains from one sample in a study of cytomegalovirus exposure and HLA in healthy donors. The repertoire was sequenced with immunoSEQ multiplex PCR; TCRdb's copy has only in-frame clones and lacks some. Of about 92,000 clones listed, roughly 80% are singletons. Sequences were obtained from PBMCs. Every receptor here comes from a girl aged 2 to 10 in good health and CMV-seropositive. CDR3s include the opening cysteine and the closing phenylalanine or tryptophan. The D gene is left open where the match is weak. Some rows mark clone size as missing; the rest say once, few, many or name a class of expanded clone.

clone size	V gene	J gene	D gene	CDR3 DNA	CDR3 protein
few	TRBV5-1	TRBJ1-1	TRBD1	TGCGCCAGCAGCTTGGACAGGGGGAACACTGAAGCTTTCTTT	CASSLDRGNTEAFF
.	TRBV4-1	TRBJ2-7	.	TGCGCCAGCAGCCACTTGGTATCGGGCTCCTACGAGCAGTACTTC	CASSHLVSGSYEQYF
.	TRBV28	TRBJ2-1	.	TGTGCCAGCAGTTATGCGGGAACCTACAATGAGCAGTTCTTC	CASSYAGTYNEQFF
few	TRBV30	TRBJ2-2	.	TGTGCCTGGAGTGTTGGCAGGACGAACACCGGGGAGCTGTTTTTT	CAWSVGRTNTGELFF
.	TRBV10-3	TRBJ1-4	TRBD1	TGTGCCATCAGTAACCGGGACAGGGGTGATGAAAAACTGTTTTTT	CAISNRDRGDEKLFF
.	TRBV25-1	TRBJ2-1	.	TGTGCCAGCAGTGAATGGGCGGGGGCCTCCTACAATGAGCAGTTCTTC	CASSEWAGASYNEQFF
.	TRBV6-1	TRBJ2-7	TRBD1	TGTGCCAGCCTCCGGGACAGCTACGAGCAGTACTTC	CASLRDSYEQYF
.	TRBV6-6	TRBJ1-5	.	TGTGCCAGCAGTTACCTAGGGGGCAATCAGCCCCAGCATTTT	CASSYLGGNQPQHF
.	TRBV29-1	TRBJ2-7	.	TGCAGCGTCGGCGACAGAGAGCAGTACTTC	CSVGDREQYF
.	TRBV10-3	TRBJ2-1	.	TGTGCCATCAGTGACCCTAGAGGCGTGGTCAATGAGCAGTTCTTC	CAISDPRGVVNEQFF
.	TRBV5-1	TRBJ2-3	TRBD2	TGCGCCAGCAGCTTAGGGACTAGCGGAAGCACAGATACGCAGTATTTT	CASSLGTSGSTDTQYF
.	TRBV18	TRBJ1-4	.	TGTGCCAGCTCACCGAGGAGGGCGATCGGTGAAAAACTGTTTTTT	CASSPRRAIGEKLFF
.	TRBV6-1	TRBJ1-4	.	TGTGCCAGCAGTGAAAAGACAGCGGGTAATGAAAAACTGTTTTTT	CASSEKTAGNEKLFF